A selection of T cell receptor beta chains follows, all from one sample in a study of Ad26.COV2.S vaccination and SARS-CoV-2 variants. Using immunoSEQ multiplex PCR, the repertoire was profiled, and TCRdb retains in-frame clones only, with some absent. The profile shows fewer than 500,000 clones, around 90% of them singletons. Material: peripheral blood, obtained in a trial of Ad26.COV2.S vaccine versus placebo. Receptors originate from a person between 18 and 65 years old who received the Ad26.COV2.S COVID-19 vaccine or a placebo. The CDR3 runs from the conserved cysteine through the conserved F or W. A D gene is named only where the DNA matches it firmly. Expanded clones get a size class; other rows say once, few or many, or leave the size out.

d_gene	j_gene	v_gene	abundance	CDR3aa	CDR3nt
TRBD2	TRBJ2-3	TRBV9	NA	CASSTDGTSGSTDTQYF	TGTGCCAGCAGCACAGATGGGACTAGCGGTAGCACAGATACGCAGTATTTT
NA	TRBJ1-2	TRBV19	NA	CASSMYRRSYGYTF	TGTGCCAGTAGTATGTACAGGCGATCCTATGGCTACACCTTC
NA	TRBJ1-2	TRBV7-3	NA	CASSLTELDGYTF	TGTGCCAGCAGCTTAACGGAGCTGGATGGCTACACCTTC
NA	TRBJ2-1	TRBV18	NA	CASSAKGWEQFF	TGTGCCAGCTCAGCGAAAGGGTGGGAGCAGTTCTTC
TRBD2	TRBJ2-7	TRBV2	NA	CASSEYPSGRGEQYF	TGTGCCAGCAGTGAATATCCTAGCGGACGTGGTGAGCAGTACTTC
NA	TRBJ1-3	TRBV28	NA	CASSFSRGGNTIYF	TGTGCCAGCAGTTTTTCCAGGGGTGGAAACACCATATATTTT
NA	TRBJ1-3	TRBV7-9	NA	CASSLVSGFGNTIYF	TGTGCCAGCAGCTTAGTGTCAGGTTTCGGAAACACCATATATTTT
TRBD1	TRBJ2-5	TRBV25-1	NA	CASSDLTGWGETQYF	TGTGCCAGCAGTGACCTGACAGGGTGGGGGGAGACCCAGTACTTC
NA	TRBJ1-2	TRBV13	once	CASSGPQSSQNYGYTF	TGTGCCAGCAGCGGACCCCAGAGCTCCCAGAACTATGGCTACACCTTC
TRBD1	TRBJ2-7	TRBV28	NA	CASSRPGQGTYEQYF	TGTGCCAGCTCGAGACCGGGACAGGGGACCTACGAGCAGTACTTC